The T cell receptor beta chain under discussion was sequenced for a study of blood T cells in healthy people across ages. General study results and limits: Diversity of TCR beta correlated strongly with naive T cell percentage.

In regard to this clonotype: Its antigen is not known. This may stem from a read error, because a much larger clone lies one nucleotide away.

Sample-barcoded 5' priming and a J-beta primer mix drove a second PCR of 7 to 11 cycles. TCRdb redid the calling of the 5' RACE reads with MiXCR, one entry per CDR3 protein. The sample lists about 930,000 distinct CDR3 sequences, about 28% occurring once. Isolation yielded PBMCs, at least 7 million per sample, in every case. CDR1 MDHEN and CDR2 SYDVKM come from the germline V gene. With 7 bases removed from V and 8 bases from J, the gap between germline ends came to 12 bases. The CDR3 has 12 amino acids. This sample also appeared in a second study, on T cells of mothers and their children. That study reports: Among related mother-child pairs, overlap was slightly higher than in unrelated pairs, though not significantly.

The sequenced sample consisted of blood. The rearrangement joins TRBV28 to TRBJ2-1; D assignment may be TRBD1 or TRBD2 (5 bases each). The receptor's source is a woman in her 40s in good health. The CDR3 sequence is CASKAGRDEQFF. As DNA, the CDR3 is TGTGCCAGCAAAGCAGGGCGGGATGAGCAGTTCTTC.